One T cell receptor beta chain is described in this entry. This clonotype has a count of ten or more. Its binding antigen is unknown. No much larger clonotype is one base removed from it; base qualities were not supplied. These data come from a study of neurological immune-mediated disorders (dated by TCRdb to the late 2010s). With regard to the full study: Of the roughly 34 multiple sclerosis patients, approximately 30 had relapsing-remitting MS and 3 had secondary progressive MS. Using UMI-based sequencing, the study compared peripheral blood TCR-beta repertoires from patients with HTLV-I-associated myelopathy (HAM/TSP), patients with multiple sclerosis, and healthy controls. The roughly 110 TCR-beta libraries included longitudinal samples, technical triplicates and paired sorted CD4+ and CD8+ T-cell subsets alongside PBMC samples. The cohort included about 66 subjects: roughly 15 with HAM/TSP, some 35 with multiple sclerosis, and 20 healthy controls. What the study reported, not specific to this receptor: Expanded clones from different subjects shared no identical CDR3 amino acid sequences, which suggests that TCR-beta repertoires were private in all groups. TCR clonal expansion was highest in HAM/TSP patients and lowest in MS patients, with MS patients falling below even healthy controls. In phylogenetic analysis, the repertoires of 18 of 34 MS patients grouped into a cluster of related CDR3 sequences, which suggests a possible signature at the repertoire level. No association of the MS cluster with clinical or MRI features was observed, and the need for larger cohorts was stated by the authors.

For unsorted PBMC libraries, 2 million PBMCs were used after storage in RNAlater at -80 degrees C until RNA extraction. The multiple sclerosis patients were enrolled in a US clinical protocol that used magnetic resonance imaging to evaluate disease progression. Peripheral blood was subjected to Ficoll-Hypaque density gradient centrifugation to isolate PBMCs, which were then cryopreserved in liquid nitrogen. Based on the germline V gene (reference sequence), the CDR1 and CDR2 sequences are DFQATT and SNEGSKA. V is shortened by 0 bases, J by 3 bases, and the region joining them spans 9 bases. The CDR3 runs 15 amino acids, cysteine and phenylalanine included. Of the read, only the CDR3 DNA is kept; its 45 bases are in frame from base 1. cDNA was synthesized by template-switch 5'RACE using a primer carrying a 10-nucleotide random unique molecular identifier by which each TCR transcript was tagged. Every sequencing run yielded over 180 million TCR-beta sequences covering 15-18 subjects. Total RNA was extracted with the RNeasy kit. The KAPA Real-time Library Amplification kit was used to amplify TCR-beta VDJ regions with primers for the TCR constant region and the 5'RACE anchor. A first PCR added sample indexes and Illumina adaptors, after which a second PCR increased the library yield. The roughly 650 bp TCR product was size-selected on a 2% E-gel SizeSelection system after Ampure bead purification. Before pooling, libraries had their quality checked on a Bioanalyzer, their concentration measured with Qubit, and their quantity determined with the Kapa Library Quantification kit. Libraries were sequenced paired-end 2 x 150 bp on an Illumina HiSeq 2500. To increase sequence diversity, roughly 24-32% phiX was spiked into each library pool. In the authors' own workflow: Quality-filtered reads were processed with the UMI-based MiGEC pipeline, and over 80% of raw TCR sequences were removed by the MiGEC pipeline during error correction. VDJ genes were aligned to IMGT germline references, and clonotypes were defined by unique CDR3 amino acid sequence plus V-J genes. VDJtools evaluated clonal expansion, Shannon diversity and CDR3 relatedness (CalcPairwiseDistances, ClusterSamples); CLCbio workbench built phylogenetic trees. Using coefficient-of-variation modelling across technical triplicates, the study counted a clone as expanded if it had at least 8 unique UMIs. TCRdb took the public reads, trimmed them with fastp at Q25, ran MiXCR for clone calling and kept in-frame beta chains. Records with the same CDR3 protein are collapsed into one entry carrying the most frequent genes and DNA. TCRdb, rather than the study authors, made the V and J calls. Here the sample has 55,000 to 75,000 distinct CDR3 sequences; under 3% occur a single time. The ten largest clones add up to approximately 3% of the sample.

The sequence derives from a man in his fifties or sixties with multiple sclerosis. The sample was PBMCs. The chain is assembled from TRBV20-1 and TRBJ1-6; the D gene remains uncertain. The CDR3 protein: CSARDALNYNSPLHF. The sequenced DNA is TGCAGTGCTAGAGATGCCTTGAACTATAATTCACCCCTCCACTTT.